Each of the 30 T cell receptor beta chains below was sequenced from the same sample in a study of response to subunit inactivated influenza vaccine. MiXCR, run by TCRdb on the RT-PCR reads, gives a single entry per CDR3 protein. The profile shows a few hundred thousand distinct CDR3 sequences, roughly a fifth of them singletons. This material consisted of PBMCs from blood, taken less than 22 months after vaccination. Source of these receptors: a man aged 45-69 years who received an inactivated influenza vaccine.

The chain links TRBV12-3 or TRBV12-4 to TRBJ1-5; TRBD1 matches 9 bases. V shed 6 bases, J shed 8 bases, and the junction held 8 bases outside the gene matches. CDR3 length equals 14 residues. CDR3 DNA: TGTGCCAGCAGACTAACAGGGGGCGCGGAGCCCCAGCATTTT. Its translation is CASRLTGGAEPQHF.

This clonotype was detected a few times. The CDR3 DNA is TGTGCCAGCCGGGACAGGGAAAGAGGGTTGGCCATGAACACTGAAGCTTTCTTT. Translation gives CASRDRERGLAMNTEAFF. The chain recombines TRBV6-2 or TRBV6-3 with TRBJ1-1, with 9 positions matching TRBD1. J lost 0 bases, V lost 8 bases, and 16 bases had no gene match. Germline loops: CDR1 MNHEY, CDR2 SVGEGT. The CDR3 totals 18 residues.

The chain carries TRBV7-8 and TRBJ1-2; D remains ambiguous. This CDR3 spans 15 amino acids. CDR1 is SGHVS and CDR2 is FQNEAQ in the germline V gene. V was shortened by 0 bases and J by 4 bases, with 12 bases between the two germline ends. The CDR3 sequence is CASSLAGLSSYGYTF. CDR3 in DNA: TGTGCCAGCAGCTTAGCCGGACTCAGTAGCTATGGCTACACCTTC.

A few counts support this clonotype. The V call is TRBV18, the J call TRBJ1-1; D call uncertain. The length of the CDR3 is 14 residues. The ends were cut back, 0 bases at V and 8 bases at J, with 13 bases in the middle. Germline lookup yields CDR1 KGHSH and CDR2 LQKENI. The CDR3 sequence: CASSPPATQSEAFF. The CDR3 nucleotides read TGTGCCAGCTCACCACCGGCTACGCAGTCGGAAGCTTTCTTT.

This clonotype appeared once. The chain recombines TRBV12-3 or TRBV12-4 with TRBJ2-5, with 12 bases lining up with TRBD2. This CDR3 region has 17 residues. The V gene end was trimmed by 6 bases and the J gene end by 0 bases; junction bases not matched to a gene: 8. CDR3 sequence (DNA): TGTGCCAGCAGGCGGACCCCTAGCGGGAGGGACCAAGAGACCCAGTACTTC. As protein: CASRRTPSGRDQETQYF.

The CDR3 nucleotides read TGTGCCACCAGGGCTAGCGGGAGCGTCACCGGGGAGCTGTTTTTT. Its protein product is CATRASGSVTGELFF. The V and J genes are TRBV15 and TRBJ2-2, with 10 bases lining up with TRBD2. J was trimmed by 4 bases and V by 6 bases; bases with no gene match: 5. Germline V gene data show CDR1 as LNHNV and CDR2 as YYDKDF (reference sequence). This CDR3 spans 15 amino acids.

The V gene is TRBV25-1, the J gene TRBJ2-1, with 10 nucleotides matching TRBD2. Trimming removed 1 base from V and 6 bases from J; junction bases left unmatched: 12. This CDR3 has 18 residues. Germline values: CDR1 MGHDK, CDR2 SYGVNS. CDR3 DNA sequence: TGTGCCAGCAGTGAATGGTCTCATAGCGGGAGGAAGGTCAATGAGCAGTTCTTC. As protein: CASSEWSHSGRKVNEQFF.

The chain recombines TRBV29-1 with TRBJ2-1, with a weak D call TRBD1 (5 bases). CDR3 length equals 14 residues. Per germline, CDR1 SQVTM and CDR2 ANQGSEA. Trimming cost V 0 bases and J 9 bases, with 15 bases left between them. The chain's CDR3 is CSVEEGGQGSEQFF. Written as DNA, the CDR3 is TGCAGCGTTGAAGAGGGTGGGCAGGGCAGTGAGCAGTTCTTC.

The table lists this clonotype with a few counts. The CDR3 nucleotides read TGTGCCAGTAGTATATCGCCCGGGGATACGCAGTATTTT. Protein product: CASSISPGDTQYF. The chain couples TRBV19 to TRBJ2-3; D gene ambiguous. V lost 2 bases and J lost 6, with 9 bases in between. This CDR3 spans 13 amino acids. CDR1 is LNHDA, CDR2 SQIVND, per germline (reference sequence).

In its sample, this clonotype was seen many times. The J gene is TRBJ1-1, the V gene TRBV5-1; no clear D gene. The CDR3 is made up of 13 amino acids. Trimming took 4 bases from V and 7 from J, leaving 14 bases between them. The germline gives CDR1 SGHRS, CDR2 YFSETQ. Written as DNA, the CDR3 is TGCGCCAGCAGCCTGAACACACGAGATGAAGCTTTCTTT. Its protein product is CASSLNTRDEAFF.

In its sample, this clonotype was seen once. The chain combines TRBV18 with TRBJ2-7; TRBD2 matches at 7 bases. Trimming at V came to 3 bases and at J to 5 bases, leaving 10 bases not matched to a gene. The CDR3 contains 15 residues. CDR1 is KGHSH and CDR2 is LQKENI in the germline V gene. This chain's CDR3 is CASSPPGLPPDEQYF. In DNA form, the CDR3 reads TGTGCCAGCTCACCTCCGGGACTACCGCCTGACGAGCAGTACTTC.

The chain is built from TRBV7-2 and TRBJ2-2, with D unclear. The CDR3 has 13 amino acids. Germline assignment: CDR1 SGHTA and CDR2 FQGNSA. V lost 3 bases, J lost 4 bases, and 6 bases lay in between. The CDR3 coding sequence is TGTGCCAGCAGCTTGGCGTTCACCGGGGAGCTGTTTTTT. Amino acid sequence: CASSLAFTGELFF.

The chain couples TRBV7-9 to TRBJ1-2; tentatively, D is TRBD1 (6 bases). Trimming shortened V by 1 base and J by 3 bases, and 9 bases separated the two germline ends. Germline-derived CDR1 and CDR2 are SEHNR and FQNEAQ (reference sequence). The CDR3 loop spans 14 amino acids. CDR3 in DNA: TGTGCCAGCAGCTTAGGACCAGGGGACTATGGCTACACCTTC. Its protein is CASSLGPGDYGYTF.

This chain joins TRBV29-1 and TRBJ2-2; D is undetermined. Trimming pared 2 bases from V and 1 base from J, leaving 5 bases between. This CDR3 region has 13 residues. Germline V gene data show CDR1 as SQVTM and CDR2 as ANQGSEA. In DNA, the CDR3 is TGCAGCGTTGAACAAAAGAACACCGGGGAGCTGTTTTTT. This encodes CSVEQKNTGELFF.

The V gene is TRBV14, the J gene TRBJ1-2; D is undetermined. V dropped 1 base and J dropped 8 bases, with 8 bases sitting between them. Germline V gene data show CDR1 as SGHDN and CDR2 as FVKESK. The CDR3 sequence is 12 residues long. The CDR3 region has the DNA TGTGCCAGCAGCCAAGGGGGTACAGGCTACACCTTC. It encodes CASSQGGTGYTF.

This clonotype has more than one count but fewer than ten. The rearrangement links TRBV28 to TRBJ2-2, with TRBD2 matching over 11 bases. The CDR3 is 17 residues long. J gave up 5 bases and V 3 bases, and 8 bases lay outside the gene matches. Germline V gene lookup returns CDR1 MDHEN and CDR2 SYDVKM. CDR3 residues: CASSLWLAGGITGELFF. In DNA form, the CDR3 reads TGTGCCAGCAGTTTGTGGCTAGCGGGAGGCATTACCGGGGAGCTGTTTTTT.

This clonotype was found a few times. The CDR3, as DNA: TGCAGTGCTACCGCGGGCAACTCCTACAATGAGCAGTTCTTC. It is translated as CSATAGNSYNEQFF. The chain recombines TRBV20-1 with TRBJ2-1, with D tentatively TRBD2 (5 bases). The V end lost 4 bases, the J end lost 0 bases, and 10 bases lay between the germline ends. Germline loops: CDR1 DFQATT, CDR2 SNEGSKA (reference sequence). The CDR3 loop spans 14 amino acids.

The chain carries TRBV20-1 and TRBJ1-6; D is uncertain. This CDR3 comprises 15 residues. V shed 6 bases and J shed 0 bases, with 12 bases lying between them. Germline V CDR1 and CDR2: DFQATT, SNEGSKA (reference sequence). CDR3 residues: CSAPRANSYNSPLHF. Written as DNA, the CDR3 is TGCAGTGCCCCGCGAGCTAACTCCTATAATTCACCCCTCCACTTT.

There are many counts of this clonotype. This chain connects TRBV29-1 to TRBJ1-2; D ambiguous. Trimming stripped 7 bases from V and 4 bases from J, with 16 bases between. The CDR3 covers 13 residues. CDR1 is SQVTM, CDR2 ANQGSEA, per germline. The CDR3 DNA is TGCAGCGCCTTAGATCCGGTAACCTATGGCTACACCTTC. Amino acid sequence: CSALDPVTYGYTF.

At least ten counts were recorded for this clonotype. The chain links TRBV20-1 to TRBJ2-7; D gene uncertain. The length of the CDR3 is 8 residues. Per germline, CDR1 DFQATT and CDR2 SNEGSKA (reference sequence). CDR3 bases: TGCAACCAACACGAGCAGTACTTC. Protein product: CNQHEQYF.

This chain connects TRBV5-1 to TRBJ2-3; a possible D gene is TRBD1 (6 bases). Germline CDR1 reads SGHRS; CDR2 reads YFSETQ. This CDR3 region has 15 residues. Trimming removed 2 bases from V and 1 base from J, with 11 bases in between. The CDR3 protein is CASSFGGQGTDTQYF. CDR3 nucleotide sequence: TGCGCCAGCAGCTTTGGGGGCCAGGGCACAGATACGCAGTATTTT. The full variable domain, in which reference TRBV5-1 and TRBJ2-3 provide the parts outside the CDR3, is KAGVTQTPRYLIKTRGQQVTLSCSPISGHRSVSWYQQTPGQGLQFLFEYFSETQRNKGNFPGRFSGRQFSNSRSEMNVSTLELGDSALYLCASSFGGQGTDTQYFGPGTRLTVL.

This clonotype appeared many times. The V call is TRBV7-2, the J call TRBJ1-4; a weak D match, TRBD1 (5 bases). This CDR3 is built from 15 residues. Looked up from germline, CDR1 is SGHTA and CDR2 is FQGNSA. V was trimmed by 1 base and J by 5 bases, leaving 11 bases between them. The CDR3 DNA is TGTGCCAGCAGCTTAGGAGCCAGACAGAATGAAAAACTGTTTTTT. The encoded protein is CASSLGARQNEKLFF.

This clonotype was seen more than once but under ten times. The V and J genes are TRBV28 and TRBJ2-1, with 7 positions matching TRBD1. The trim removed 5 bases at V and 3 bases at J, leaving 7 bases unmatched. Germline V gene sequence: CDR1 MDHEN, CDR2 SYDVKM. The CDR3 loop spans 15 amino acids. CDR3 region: CASSPDRVGYNEQFF. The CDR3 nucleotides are TGTGCCAGCAGTCCCGACAGGGTAGGCTACAATGAGCAGTTCTTC.

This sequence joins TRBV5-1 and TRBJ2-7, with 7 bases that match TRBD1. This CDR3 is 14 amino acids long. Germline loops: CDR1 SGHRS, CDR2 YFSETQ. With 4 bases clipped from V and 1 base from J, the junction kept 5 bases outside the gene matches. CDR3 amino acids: CASSQRQGSYEQYF. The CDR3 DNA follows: TGCGCCAGCAGCCAAAGACAGGGTTCCTACGAGCAGTACTTC.

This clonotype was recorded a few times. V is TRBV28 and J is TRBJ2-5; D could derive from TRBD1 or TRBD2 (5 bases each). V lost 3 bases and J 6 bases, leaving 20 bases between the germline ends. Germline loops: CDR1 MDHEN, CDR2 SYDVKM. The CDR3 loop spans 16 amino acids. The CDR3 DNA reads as TGTGCCAGCAGTTTGGGGCAGAGCATGGACGGGAAGACCCAGTACTTC. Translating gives CASSLGQSMDGKTQYF.

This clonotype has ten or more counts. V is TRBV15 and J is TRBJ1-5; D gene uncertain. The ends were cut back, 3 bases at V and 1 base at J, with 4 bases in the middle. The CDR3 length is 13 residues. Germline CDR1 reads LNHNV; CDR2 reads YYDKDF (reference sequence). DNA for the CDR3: TGTGCCACCAGCAGCCAAAGCAATCAGCCCCAGCATTTT. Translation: CATSSQSNQPQHF.

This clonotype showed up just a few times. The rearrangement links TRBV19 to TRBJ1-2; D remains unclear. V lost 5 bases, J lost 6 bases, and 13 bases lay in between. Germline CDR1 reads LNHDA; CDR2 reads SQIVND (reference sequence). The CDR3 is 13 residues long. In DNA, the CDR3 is TGTGCCAGTAGTCCCCGGTCAGGCGATGGCTACACCTTC. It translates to CASSPRSGDGYTF.

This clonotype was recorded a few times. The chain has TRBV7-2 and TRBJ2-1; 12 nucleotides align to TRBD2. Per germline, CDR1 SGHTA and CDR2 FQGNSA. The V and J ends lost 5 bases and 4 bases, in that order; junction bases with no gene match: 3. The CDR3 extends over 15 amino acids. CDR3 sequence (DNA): TGTGCCAGCAGCCAAACTAGCGGGGGGTACAATGAGCAGTTCTTC. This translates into CASSQTSGGYNEQFF.

In DNA form, the CDR3 reads TGTGCCAGCAGCCCAGAACTGGGATCCGAAACTTATGGCTACACCTTC. It encodes CASSPELGSETYGYTF. V and J are TRBV9 and TRBJ1-2, with no clear D. The CDR3 runs 16 residues. With 4 bases removed from V and 5 bases from J, the gap between germline ends came to 21 bases. Germline V gene sequence: CDR1 SGDLS, CDR2 YYNGEE.

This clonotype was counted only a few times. CDR3 nucleotide sequence: TGTGCCAGCAGTTATCACGGGACTAGCGGGGGCATCACAGATACGCAGTATTTT. This gives the protein CASSYHGTSGGITDTQYF. The chain uses TRBV6-5 and TRBJ2-3; 14 bases line up with TRBD2. The ends lost 3 bases at V and 2 bases at J; junction bases unmatched: 7. CDR1 is MNHEY and CDR2 is SVGAGI in the germline V gene. This CDR3 has 18 residues.